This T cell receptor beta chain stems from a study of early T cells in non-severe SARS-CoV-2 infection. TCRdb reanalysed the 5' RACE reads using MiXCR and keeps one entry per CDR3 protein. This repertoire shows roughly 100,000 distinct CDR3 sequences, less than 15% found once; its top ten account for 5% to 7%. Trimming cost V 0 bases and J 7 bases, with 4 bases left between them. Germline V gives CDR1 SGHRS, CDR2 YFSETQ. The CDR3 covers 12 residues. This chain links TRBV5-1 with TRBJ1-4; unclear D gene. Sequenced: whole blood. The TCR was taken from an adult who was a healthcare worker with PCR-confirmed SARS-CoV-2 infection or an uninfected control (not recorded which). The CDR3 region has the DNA TGCGCCAGCAGCTTGGATAGTGAAAAACTGTTTTTT. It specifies CASSLDSEKLFF.